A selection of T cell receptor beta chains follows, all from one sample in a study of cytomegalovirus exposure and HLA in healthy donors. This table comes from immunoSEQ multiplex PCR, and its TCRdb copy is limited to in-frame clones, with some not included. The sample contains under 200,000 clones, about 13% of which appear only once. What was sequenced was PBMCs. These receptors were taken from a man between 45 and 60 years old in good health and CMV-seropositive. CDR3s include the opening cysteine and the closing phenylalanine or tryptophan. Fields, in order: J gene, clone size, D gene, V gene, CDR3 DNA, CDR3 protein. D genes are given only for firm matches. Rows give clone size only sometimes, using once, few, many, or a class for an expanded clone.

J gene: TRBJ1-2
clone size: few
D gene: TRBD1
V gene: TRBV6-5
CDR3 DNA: TGTGCCAGCAGAACGAGGGGGCGCAACTATGGCTACACCTTC
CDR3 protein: CASRTRGRNYGYTF

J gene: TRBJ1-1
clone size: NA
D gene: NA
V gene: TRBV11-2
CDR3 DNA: TGTGCCAGCAGCTTAGATCGGTGGCAGGATGACGCTTTCTTT
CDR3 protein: CASSLDRWQDDAFF

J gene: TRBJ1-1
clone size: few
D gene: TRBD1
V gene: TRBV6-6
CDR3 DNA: TGTGCCAGCAGAGCTCGGGACAGTCACACTGAAGCTTTCTTT
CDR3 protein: CASRARDSHTEAFF

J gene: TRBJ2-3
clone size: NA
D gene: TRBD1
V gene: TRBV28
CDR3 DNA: TGTGCCAGCAGTCCACAGGGGGCAGGTACAGATACGCAGTATTTT
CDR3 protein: CASSPQGAGTDTQYF

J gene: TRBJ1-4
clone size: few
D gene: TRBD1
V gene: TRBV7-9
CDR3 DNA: TGTGCCAGCAGCCGCGGACAGGGAGGAAGGGAAAAACTGTTTTTT
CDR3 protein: CASSRGQGGREKLFF

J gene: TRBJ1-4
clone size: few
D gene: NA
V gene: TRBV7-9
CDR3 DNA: TGTGCCAGCAGCCTGAGGAATCTGGCTAATGAAAAACTGTTTTTT
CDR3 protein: CASSLRNLANEKLFF

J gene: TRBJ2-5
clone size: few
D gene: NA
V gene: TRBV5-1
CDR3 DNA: TGCGCCAGCAGCCGTATCGGTCCGATGGAGACCCAGTACTTC
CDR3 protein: CASSRIGPMETQYF

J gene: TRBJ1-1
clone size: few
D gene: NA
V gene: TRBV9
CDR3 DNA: TGTGCCAGCAGCGTAGCTCCAGGGCCGAACACTGAAGCTTTCTTT
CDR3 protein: CASSVAPGPNTEAFF

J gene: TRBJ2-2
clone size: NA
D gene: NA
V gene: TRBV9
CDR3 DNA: TGTGCCAGCAGCGTAGTTCAATGGGGGCTGGAAACCGGGGAGCTGTTTTTT
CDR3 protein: CASSVVQWGLETGELFF

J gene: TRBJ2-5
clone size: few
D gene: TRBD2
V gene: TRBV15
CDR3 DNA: TGTGCCACCAGCAGAGCAAATAGCGGGGGACGTCAGACCCAGTACTTC
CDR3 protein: CATSRANSGGRQTQYF

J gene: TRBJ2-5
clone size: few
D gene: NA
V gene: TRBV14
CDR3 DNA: TGTGCCAGCAGCCAAAACTTTTGGGAGACCCAGTACTTC
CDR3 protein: CASSQNFWETQYF

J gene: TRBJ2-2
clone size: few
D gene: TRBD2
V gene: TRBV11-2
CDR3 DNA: TGTGCCAGCAGCTTTGGGCTAGCGGGGGCGACGAGGTCCGGGGAGCTGTTTTTT
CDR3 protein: CASSFGLAGATRSGELFF

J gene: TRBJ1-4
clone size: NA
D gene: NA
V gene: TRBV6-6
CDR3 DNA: TGTGCCAGCAGTTACCCGGGCGGGAAACTGTTTTTT
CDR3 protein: CASSYPGGKLFF

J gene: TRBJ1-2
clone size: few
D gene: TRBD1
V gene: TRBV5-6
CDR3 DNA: TGTGCCAGCAGCTTGGGGACAGGGGGTTTCTATGGCTACACCTTC
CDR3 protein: CASSLGTGGFYGYTF

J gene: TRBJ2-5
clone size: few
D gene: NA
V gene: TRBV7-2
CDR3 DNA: TGTGCCAGCAGCTTAGCTAGCAGAGGGACCCAGTACTTC
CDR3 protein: CASSLASRGTQYF

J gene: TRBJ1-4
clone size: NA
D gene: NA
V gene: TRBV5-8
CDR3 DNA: TGTGCCAGCAGCTGGGCAGGGAAAACTAATGAAAAACTGTTTTTT
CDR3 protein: CASSWAGKTNEKLFF

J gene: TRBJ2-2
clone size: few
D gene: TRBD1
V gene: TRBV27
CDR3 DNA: TGTGCCAGCAGTTTATACAGGGGGGCCACCGGGGAGCTGTTTTTT
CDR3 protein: CASSLYRGATGELFF

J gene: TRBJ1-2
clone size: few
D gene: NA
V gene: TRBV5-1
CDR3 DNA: TGCGCCAGCAGATACAGGGTAGGCTATGGCTACACCTTC
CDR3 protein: CASRYRVGYGYTF

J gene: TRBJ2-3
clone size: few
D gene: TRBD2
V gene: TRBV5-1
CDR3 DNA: TGCGCCAGCAGCCGCTCACTAGCGGGGGGCCTAAGGTCGCAGTATTTT
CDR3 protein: CASSRSLAGGLRSQYF

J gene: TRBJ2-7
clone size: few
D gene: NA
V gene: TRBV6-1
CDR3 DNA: TGTGCCAGCAGTGAGGCAGGCTTCTTTAACTACGAGCAGTACTTC
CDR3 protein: CASSEAGFFNYEQYF

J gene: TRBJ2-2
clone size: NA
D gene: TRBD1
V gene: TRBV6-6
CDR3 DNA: TGTGCCAGCAGTTACCGACAGGGTAACACCGGGGAGCTGTTTTTT
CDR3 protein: CASSYRQGNTGELFF

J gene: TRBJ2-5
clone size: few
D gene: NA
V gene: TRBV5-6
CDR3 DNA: TGTGCCAGCAGCCCAGACACCCAAGAGACCCAGTACTTC
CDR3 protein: CASSPDTQETQYF

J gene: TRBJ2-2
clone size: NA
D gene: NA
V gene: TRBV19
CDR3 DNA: TGTGCCAGTAGTATAGGCACAGGGAGATCGGCCGGGGAGCTGTTTTTT
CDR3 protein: CASSIGTGRSAGELFF

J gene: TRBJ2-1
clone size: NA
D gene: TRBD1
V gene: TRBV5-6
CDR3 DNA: TGTGCCAGCAGCCCCGGGACAGCAAATGAGCAGTTCTTC
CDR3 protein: CASSPGTANEQFF

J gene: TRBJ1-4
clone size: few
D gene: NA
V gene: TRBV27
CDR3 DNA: TGTGCCAGCAGTATGACTAGACGGTCCCTAGGGGAAAAACTGTTTTTT
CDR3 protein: CASSMTRRSLGEKLFF

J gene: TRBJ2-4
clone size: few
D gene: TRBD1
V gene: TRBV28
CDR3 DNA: TGTGCCAGCAGTGAACAGGGGCCCCTAGCCAAAAACATTCAGTACTTC
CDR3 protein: CASSEQGPLAKNIQYF

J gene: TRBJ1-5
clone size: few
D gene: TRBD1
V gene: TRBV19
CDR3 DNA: TGTGCCAGTAGTAACAGGGGGCGTCAGCCCCAGCATTTT
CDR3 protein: CASSNRGRQPQHF

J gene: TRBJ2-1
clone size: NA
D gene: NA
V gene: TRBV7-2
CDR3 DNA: TGTGCCAGCAGCTTAGGAGACGGAGGGTACAATGAGCAGTTCTTC
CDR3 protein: CASSLGDGGYNEQFF

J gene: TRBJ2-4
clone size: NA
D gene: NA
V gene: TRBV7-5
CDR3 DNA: TGTGCCAGAAGCCCCGCCCGAGGGTGGGTTCAAAACATTCAGTACTTC
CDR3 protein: CARSPARGWVQNIQYF

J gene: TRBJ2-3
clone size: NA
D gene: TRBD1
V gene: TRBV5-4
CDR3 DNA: TGTGCCAGCAGCTTGCTACAGGGGGTGACAGATACGCAGTATTTT
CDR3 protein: CASSLLQGVTDTQYF

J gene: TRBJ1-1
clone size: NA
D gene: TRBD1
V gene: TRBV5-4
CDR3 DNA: TGTGCCAGCAGCTTGGGGGGACAGGCGAACACTGAAGCTTTCTTT
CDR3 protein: CASSLGGQANTEAFF

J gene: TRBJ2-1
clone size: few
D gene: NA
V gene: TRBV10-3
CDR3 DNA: TGTGCCATCAGTCTCCAGGGGATTAATGAGCAGTTCTTC
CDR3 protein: CAISLQGINEQFF

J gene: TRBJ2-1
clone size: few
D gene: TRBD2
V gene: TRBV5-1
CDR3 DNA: TGCGCCAGCACCCTGAGCGCGACTAGCGGGGTCTCCTACAATGAGCAGTTCTTC
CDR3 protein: CASTLSATSGVSYNEQFF

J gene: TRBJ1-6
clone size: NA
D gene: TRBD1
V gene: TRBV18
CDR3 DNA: TGTGCCAGCTCACCCCGACAGGGGAATAATTCACCCCTCCACTTT
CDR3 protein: CASSPRQGNNSPLHF

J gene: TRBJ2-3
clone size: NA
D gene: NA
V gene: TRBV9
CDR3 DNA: TGTGCCAGCAGCCCTAGAGGGGGGGGCCAGGGAGATACGCAGTATTTT
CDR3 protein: CASSPRGGGQGDTQYF

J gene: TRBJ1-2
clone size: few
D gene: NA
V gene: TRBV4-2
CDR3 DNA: TGTGCCAGCAGCCAGTCGGACAGCTATGGCTACACCTTC
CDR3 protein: CASSQSDSYGYTF

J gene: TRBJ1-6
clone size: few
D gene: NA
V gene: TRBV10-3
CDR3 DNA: TGTGCCATCAGTGAGGAAGGGGCCAATTCACCCCTCCACTTT
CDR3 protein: CAISEEGANSPLHF

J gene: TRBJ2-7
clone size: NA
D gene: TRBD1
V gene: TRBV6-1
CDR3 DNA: TGTGCCAGCAGTGAATTCGGGACAGGGTTTTACGAGCAGTACTTC
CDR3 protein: CASSEFGTGFYEQYF

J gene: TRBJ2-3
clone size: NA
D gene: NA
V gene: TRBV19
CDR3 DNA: TGTGCCAGTAAGGCCCGACAGGTCCCAGATACGCAGTATTTT
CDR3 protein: CASKARQVPDTQYF

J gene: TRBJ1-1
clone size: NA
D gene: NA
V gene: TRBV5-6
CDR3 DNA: TGTGCCAGCAGCCTAGACTGGGAGGGGATTGAAGCTTTCTTT
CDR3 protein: CASSLDWEGIEAFF

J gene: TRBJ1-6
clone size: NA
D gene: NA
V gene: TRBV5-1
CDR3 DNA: TGCGCCAGCAGCCCTACACAGACCAATTCACCCCTCCACTTT
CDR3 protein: CASSPTQTNSPLHF

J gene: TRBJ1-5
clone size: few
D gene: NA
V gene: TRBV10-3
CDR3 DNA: TGTGCCATCAGTGAGGAGGGTTTTGGCAATCAGCCCCAGCATTTT
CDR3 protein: CAISEEGFGNQPQHF

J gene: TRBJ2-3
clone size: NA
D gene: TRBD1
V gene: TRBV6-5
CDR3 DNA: TGTGCCAGCAGTTACGGACAGGCGGCAGATACGCAGTATTTT
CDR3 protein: CASSYGQAADTQYF

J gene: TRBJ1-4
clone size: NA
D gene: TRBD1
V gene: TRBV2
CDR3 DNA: TGTGCCAGTTGCCCCGGGACAGGGAATGAAAAACTGTTTTTT
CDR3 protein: CASCPGTGNEKLFF

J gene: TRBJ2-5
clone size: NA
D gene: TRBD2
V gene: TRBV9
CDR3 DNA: TGTGCCAGCAGCGTTTCGGCGGGGGGCACCCAAGAGACCCAGTACTTC
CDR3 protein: CASSVSAGGTQETQYF

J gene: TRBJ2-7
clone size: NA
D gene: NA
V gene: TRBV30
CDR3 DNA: TGTGCCTGGAGTAGCCGGCGGACCTACGAGCAGTACTTC
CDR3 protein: CAWSSRRTYEQYF

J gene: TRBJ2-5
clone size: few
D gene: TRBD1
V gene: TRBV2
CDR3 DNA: TGTGCCAGCAGGCGGACAGGGACGGAAGAGACCCAGTACTTC
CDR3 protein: CASRRTGTEETQYF

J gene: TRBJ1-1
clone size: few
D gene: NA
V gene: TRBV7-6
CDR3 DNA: TGTGCCAGCAGCTTAGCGAGGGGGAACAGCGGTGCTACTGAAGCTTTCTTT
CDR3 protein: CASSLARGNSGATEAFF

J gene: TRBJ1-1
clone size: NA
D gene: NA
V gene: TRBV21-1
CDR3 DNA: TGTGCCAGCAGCAAAGTTAGGGCCCCCGGGGTCTGGGACACTGAAGCTTTCTTT
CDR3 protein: CASSKVRAPGVWDTEAFF

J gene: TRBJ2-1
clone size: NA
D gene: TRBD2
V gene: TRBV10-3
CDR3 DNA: TGTGCCATCAGTGAGTCGGTAGGACTAGCGGGGCGCCTGCAGTTCTTC
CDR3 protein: CAISESVGLAGRLQFF

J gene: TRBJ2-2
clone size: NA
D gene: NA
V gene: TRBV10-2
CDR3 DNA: TGCGCCAGCAAGGGGGATCATTCTACCGGGGAGCTGTTTTTT
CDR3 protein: CASKGDHSTGELFF

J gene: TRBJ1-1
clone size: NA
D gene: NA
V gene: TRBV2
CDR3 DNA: TGTGCCAGCAATGTCAGGGTTAACACTGAAGCTTTCTTT
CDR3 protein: CASNVRVNTEAFF

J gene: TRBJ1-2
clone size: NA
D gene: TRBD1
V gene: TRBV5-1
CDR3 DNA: TGCGCCAGCAGCTTGGAAGGGGGCACCGACTATGGCTACACCTTC
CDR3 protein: CASSLEGGTDYGYTF

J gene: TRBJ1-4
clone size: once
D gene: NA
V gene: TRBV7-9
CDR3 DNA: TGTGCCAGCAGCTTAGCCTTACAGGGACCTAATGAAAAACTGTTTTTT
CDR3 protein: CASSLALQGPNEKLFF

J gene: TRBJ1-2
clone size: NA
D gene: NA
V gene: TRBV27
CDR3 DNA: TGTGCCAGCAGTTCGCCCGGCAGGGAGGGGGGCTACACCTTC
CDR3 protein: CASSSPGREGGYTF

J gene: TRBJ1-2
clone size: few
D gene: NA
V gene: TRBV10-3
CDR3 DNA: TGTGCCATCAGTGATGATCAGGGAGGGGGAAACTATGGCTACACCTTC
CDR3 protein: CAISDDQGGGNYGYTF

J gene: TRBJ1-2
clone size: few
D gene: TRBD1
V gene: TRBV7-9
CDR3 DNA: TGTGCCAGCAGCCTCCAGACAGGGGGCTTTGACTATGGCTACACCTTC
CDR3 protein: CASSLQTGGFDYGYTF